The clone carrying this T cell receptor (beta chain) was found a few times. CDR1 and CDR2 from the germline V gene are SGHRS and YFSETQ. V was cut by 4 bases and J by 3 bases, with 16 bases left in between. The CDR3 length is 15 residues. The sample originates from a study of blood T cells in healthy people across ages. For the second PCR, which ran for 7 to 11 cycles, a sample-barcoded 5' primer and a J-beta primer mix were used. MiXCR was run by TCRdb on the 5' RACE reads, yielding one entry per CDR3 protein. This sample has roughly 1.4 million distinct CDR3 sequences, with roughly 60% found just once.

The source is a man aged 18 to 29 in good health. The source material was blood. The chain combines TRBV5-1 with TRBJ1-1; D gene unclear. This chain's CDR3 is CASSRPLPGDTEAFF. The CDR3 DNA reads TGCGCCAGCAGCCGCCCTCTCCCCGGGGACACTGAAGCTTTCTTT.